Reported below is one TCR beta chain. No antigen is known for it. Per-nucleotide qualities are absent, and no much larger clonotype sits a single base away. The data originate from a study of blood T cell repertoires in COVID-19 (dated by TCRdb to 2018 to 2020). In terms of the full investigation: Samples from collaborators originated in the United States, Italy and Spain and spanned both the acute and convalescent phases of COVID-19. Sample metadata almost always included a de-identified subject ID, COVID-19 status, age in years and sex. Subjects who had been exposed to COVID-19, were actively infected with it, or had recovered from it provided the deeply sampled blood TCRbeta repertoires that made up the dataset. The prospective study material was composed of cDNA or gDNA derived from T cells, B-cell-depleted T cells, or PBMCs. Samples came from the ongoing ImmuneRACE study (first 160 participants) plus 1,254 subjects from 6 global collaborators. The repertoires were released in a freely available public database meant as a resource for research on the immune response to SARS-CoV-2. Where HLA class I and class II types were available, the types were taken from metadata supplied by the sample provider, not from assay-based typing. Broad study findings and their caveats: The amount of clinical and demographic metadata varied by source and participant and was provided uncurated.

The immunoSEQ Assay, a bias-controlled multiplex PCR, was used to amplify TCRbeta CDR3 regions from genomic DNA. From the authors' description of their analysis: Nucleated cell counts per sample were estimated from amplification of reference gene primers within the assay. To quantify the absolute abundance of each unique TCRbeta CDR3 rearrangement, sequence reads were collapsed and filtered. For each sample, productive Simpson clonality was calculated as the square root of Simpson's diversity index over productive rearrangements. In TCRdb, the immuneACCESS table is reduced to in-frame sequences with V and J assigned. These tables do not hold every clone; where another copy was compared, an unresolved V gene accounts for under half, and the others remain unexplained. The V and J calls and clone size come from that table; D and trimming were worked out from the DNA. In this sample the table shows roughly 180,000 clones, approximately 84% of which occur a single time. About 5.6% of the sample is held by the ten biggest clonotypes.

One collaborating source in Seattle enrolled patients while the patients were actively infected and followed the patients over time throughout the course of disease. Whole blood was collected in K2EDTA tubes by collaborating institutions according to the institutions' own protocols. Collaborator samples were shipped for TCRbeta analysis as frozen whole blood, isolated PBMCs, or DNA extracted from either sample type. Sequencing was done on a sample of peripheral blood. This TCR derives from a woman aged 50 to 60 with COVID-19, enrolled during active disease.

The bases read TGTGCCAGCAGCGTAGGTGGGGGGTACAACGAGCAGTACTTC. Translated, it reads CASSVGGGYNEQYF. The chain is assembled from TRBV9 and TRBJ2-7, and possibly TRBD2, on 6 matching bases. The CDR3 spans 14 residues, from the cysteine through the phenylalanine. Of the read, only the CDR3 DNA is kept; its 42 bases are in frame from base 1. The junction shows trimming of 0 bases on V and 5 bases on J, plus 12 bases between the germline ends. CDR1 and CDR2 (SGDLS, YYNGEE) derive from the germline V gene.